The text below deals with one T cell receptor beta chain. Sequencing was performed with immunoSEQ multiplex PCR; in TCRdb, only in-frame clones are kept and a portion is missing. Of 70,000 to 90,000 clones detected, 82% appear once; the ten largest clones hold 1.2%. The CDR3 length is 11 residues. The V gene lost 5 bases and the J gene lost 9 bases, with 11 bases spanning the gap. This sample is drawn from a study of blood T cell repertoires in COVID-19. Study at large: Both acute and convalescent COVID-19 samples were obtained from the United States, Italy and Spain. In each case, the material was cDNA or gDNA derived from T cells, B-cell-depleted T cells, or PBMCs.

Specimen: peripheral blood. The sequence derives from a woman older than 75 with acute or convalescent COVID-19. The chain has TRBV12-3 or TRBV12-4 and TRBJ2-7, with D perhaps matching TRBD2 (7 bases). The CDR3 DNA is TGTGCCAGCAGTAGGGAGGGGGGGCAGTACTTC. Translation gives CASSREGGQYF.